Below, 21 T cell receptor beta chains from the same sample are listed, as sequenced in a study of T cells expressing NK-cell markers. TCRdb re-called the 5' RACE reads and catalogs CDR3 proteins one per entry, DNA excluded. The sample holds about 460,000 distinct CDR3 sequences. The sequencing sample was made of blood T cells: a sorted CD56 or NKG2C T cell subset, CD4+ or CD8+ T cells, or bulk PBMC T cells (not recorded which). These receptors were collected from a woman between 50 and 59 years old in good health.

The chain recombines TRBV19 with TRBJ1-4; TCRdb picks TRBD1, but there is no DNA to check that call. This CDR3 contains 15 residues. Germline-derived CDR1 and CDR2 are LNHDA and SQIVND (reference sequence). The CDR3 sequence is CASSRTTGTTEKLFF.

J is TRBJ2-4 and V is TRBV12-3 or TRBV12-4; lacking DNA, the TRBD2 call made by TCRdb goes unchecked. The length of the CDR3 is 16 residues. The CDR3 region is CASSPSGKREGDIQYF.

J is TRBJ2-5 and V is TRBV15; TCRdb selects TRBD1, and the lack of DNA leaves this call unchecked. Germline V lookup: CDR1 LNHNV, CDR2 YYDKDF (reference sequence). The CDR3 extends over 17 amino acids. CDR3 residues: CATSTLRDRGRGETQYF.

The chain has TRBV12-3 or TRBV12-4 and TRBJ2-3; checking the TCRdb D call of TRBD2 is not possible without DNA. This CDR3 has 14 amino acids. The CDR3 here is CASRGSGLADTQYF.

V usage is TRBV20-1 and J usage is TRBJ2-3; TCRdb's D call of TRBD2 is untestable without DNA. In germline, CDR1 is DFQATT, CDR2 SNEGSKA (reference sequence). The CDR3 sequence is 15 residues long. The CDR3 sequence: CSASGRAAGTDTQYF.

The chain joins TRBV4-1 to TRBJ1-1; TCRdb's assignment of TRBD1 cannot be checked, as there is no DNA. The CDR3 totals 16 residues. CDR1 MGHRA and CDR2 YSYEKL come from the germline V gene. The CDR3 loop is CASSLGRHGVNTEAFF.

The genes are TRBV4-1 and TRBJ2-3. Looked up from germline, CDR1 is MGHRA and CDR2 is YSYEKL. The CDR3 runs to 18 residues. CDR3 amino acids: CASSQAAMLSTITDTQYF.

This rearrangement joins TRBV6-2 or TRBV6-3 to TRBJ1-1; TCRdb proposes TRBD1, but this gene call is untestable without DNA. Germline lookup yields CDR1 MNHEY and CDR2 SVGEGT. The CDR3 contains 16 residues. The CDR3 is CASSRTGGWSSTEAFF.

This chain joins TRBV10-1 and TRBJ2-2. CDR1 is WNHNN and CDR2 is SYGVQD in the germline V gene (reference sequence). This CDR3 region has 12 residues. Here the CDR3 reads CASSESGGELFF.

CDR3 sequence: CSAGIAGDNYNEQFF. The J gene is TRBJ2-1, the V gene TRBV20-1; TCRdb indicates TRBD2, and absent DNA this call remains unverified. Per germline, CDR1 DFQATT and CDR2 SNEGSKA (reference sequence). The CDR3 sequence is 15 residues long.

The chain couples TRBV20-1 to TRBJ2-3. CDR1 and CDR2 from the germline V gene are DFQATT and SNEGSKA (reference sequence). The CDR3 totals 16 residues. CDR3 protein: CSASTFRGRRTDTQYF.

The CDR3 protein is CASSSPVAGDWGTDTQYF. The V gene is TRBV7-8, the J gene TRBJ2-3; TCRdb selects TRBD2, and the lack of DNA leaves this call unchecked. The CDR3 spans 18 residues. Germline V CDR1 and CDR2: SGHVS, FQNEAQ.

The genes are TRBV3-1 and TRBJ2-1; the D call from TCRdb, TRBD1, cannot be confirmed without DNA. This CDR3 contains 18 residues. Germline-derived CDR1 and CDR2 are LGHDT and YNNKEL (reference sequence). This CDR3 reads CASSHPWRGVGSYNEQFF.

The CDR3: CATSAGNTGELFF. The chain recombines TRBV15 with TRBJ2-2. The CDR3 runs 13 residues. Germline V lookup: CDR1 LNHNV, CDR2 YYDKDF (reference sequence).

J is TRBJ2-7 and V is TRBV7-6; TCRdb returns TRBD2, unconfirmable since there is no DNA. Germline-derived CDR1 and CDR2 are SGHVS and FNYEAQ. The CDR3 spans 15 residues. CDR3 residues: CASSHGERVPYEQYF.

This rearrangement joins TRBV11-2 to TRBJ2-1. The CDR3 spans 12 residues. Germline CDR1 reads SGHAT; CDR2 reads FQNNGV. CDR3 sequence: CASSLIGSEQFF.

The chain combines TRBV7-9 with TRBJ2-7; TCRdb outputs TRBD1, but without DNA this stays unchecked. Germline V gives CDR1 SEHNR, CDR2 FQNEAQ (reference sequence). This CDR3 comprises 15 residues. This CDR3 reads CASSPLDRKPYEQYF.

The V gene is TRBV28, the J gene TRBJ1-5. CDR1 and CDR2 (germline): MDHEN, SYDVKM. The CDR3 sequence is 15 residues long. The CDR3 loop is CASTYGGDGNQPQHF.

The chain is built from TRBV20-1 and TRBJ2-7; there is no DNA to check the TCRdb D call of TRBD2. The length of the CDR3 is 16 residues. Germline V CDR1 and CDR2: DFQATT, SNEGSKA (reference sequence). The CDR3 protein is CSVPTIGIFRSYEQYF.

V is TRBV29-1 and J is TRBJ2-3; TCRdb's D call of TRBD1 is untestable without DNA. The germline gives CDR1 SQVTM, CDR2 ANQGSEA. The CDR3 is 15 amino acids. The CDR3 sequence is CSFGTLFRGTDTQYF.

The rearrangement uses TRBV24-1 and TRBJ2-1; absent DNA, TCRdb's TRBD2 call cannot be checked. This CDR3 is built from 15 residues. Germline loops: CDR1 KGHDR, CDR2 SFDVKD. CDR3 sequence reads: CATSDGVGSYNEQFF.